The present T cell receptor (beta chain) was sequenced within a study of molecular identifiers for immune sequencing clone quantification. CDR1 is KGHSH, CDR2 LQKENI, per germline. CDR3 length: 13 residues. A single record per CDR3 protein comes from TCRdb applying MiXCR to the PCR reads. The sample has 45,000 to 65,000 distinct CDR3 sequences; 20% to 25% are singletons. About this clonotype itself: A read error may be the cause here, since a much bigger clone is one base away.

Sequencing was done on a sample of naive CD8+ T cells from blood, with Jurkat cell RNA spiked in. Subset here: FACS-sorted CD8+CD4-CCR7+CD45RA+ naive T cells. The J gene is TRBJ1-1, the V gene TRBV18; no clear D. The TCR originated in a human donor in good health. Some libraries in this study had Jurkat cell RNA spiked in. The CDR3 protein is CASSPDISTEALF. CDR3 nucleotides: TGTGCCAGCTCGCCAGACATTTCCACTGAAGCTCTCTTT.